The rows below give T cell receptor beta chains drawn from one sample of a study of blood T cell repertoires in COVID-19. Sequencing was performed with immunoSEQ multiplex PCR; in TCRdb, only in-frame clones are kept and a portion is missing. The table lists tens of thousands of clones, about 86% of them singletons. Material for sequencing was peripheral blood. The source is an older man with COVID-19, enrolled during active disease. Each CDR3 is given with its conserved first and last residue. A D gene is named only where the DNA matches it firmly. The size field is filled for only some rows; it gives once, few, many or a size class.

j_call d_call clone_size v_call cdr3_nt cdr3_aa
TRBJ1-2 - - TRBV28 TGTGCCAGCACGGCGGGGGCCTATGGCTACACCTTC CASTAGAYGYTF
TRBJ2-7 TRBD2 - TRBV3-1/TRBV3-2 TGTGCCAGCAGCCCTAGCGGGGGCCGCTACGAGCAGTACTTC CASSPSGGRYEQYF
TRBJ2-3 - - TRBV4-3 TGCGCCAGCAGCCAAGGGGGCGGCGCCTACACAGATACGCAGTATTTT CASSQGGGAYTDTQYF
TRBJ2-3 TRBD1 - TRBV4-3 TGCGCCAGCAGCCCTTTGGGACAGAATGAAGATACGCAGTATTTT CASSPLGQNEDTQYF
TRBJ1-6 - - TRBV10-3 TGTGCCATCAGTGCGCAGGATAATTCACCCCTCCACTTT CAISAQDNSPLHF
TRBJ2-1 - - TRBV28 TGTGCCAGCAGTTTATTATTAGGGGTGGTTGAGCAGTTCTTC CASSLLLGVVEQFF
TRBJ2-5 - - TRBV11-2 TGTGCCAGCAGCTTCGCAGGGGCCCAAGAGACCCAGTACTTC CASSFAGAQETQYF
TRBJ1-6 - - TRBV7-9 TGTGCCAGCAGCTTAGCGCAAGAGTCACCCCTCCACTTT CASSLAQESPLHF
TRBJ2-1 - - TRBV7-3 TGTGCCAGCAGCGAGCTGGGGCGGTACAATGAGCAGTTCTTC CASSELGRYNEQFF
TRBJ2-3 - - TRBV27 TGTGCCAGCAGTTTAGGAGGACTACTAAAAGATACGCAGTATTTT CASSLGGLLKDTQYF
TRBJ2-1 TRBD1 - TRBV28 TGTGCCAGCAGTTCCGGGACAGGGTACAATGAGCAGTTCTTC CASSSGTGYNEQFF
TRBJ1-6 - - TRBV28 TGTGCCAGCCTGCGGTCCGGCGGGAGCTCCTATAATTCACCCCTCCACTTT CASLRSGGSSYNSPLHF
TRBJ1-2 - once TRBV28 TGTGCCAGCAGTTTAAACAGAAACTATGGCTACACCTTC CASSLNRNYGYTF
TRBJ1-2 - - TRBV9 TGTGCCAGCAGCGTAGTTGGAGGGGCCAACTATGGCTACACCTTC CASSVVGGANYGYTF
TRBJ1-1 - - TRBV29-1 TGCAGCGTTGATTTATTCGGCAGGGCCAACACTGAAGCTTTCTTT CSVDLFGRANTEAFF
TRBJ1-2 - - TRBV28 TGTGCCAGCAACTCAGTTTCCGCCCGAAGGAGTAACTATGGCTACACCTTC CASNSVSARRSNYGYTF
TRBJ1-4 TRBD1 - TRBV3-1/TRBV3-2 TGTGCCAGCAGCCAAGGGTCACAGGGGGCGGGAGAAAAACTGTTTTTT CASSQGSQGAGEKLFF
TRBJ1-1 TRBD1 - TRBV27 TGTGCCAGCAGTAAAACCGGGACAGGGAGGTTGGGTGAAGCTTTCTTT CASSKTGTGRLGEAFF
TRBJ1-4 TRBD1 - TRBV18 TGTGCCAGCTCACGACAGGGCACTAATGAAAAACTGTTTTTT CASSRQGTNEKLFF